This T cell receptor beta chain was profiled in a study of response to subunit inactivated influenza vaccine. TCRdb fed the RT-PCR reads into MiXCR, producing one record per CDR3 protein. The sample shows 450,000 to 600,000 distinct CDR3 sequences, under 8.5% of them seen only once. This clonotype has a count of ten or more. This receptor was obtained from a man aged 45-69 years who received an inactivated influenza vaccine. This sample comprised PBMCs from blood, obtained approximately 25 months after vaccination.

The CDR3 spells CSVAQQGSYNEQFF. The CDR3 region has the DNA TGCAGCGTTGCTCAACAGGGATCCTACAATGAGCAGTTCTTC. The chain is built from TRBV29-1 and TRBJ2-1, with D tentatively TRBD1 (6 bases). Germline V gene data show CDR1 as SQVTM and CDR2 as ANQGSEA. The CDR3 spans 14 residues. V shed 4 bases and J shed 1 base, with 11 bases lying between them.